The 24 T cell receptor beta chains given below trace back to one sample, sequenced in a study of cytomegalovirus exposure and HLA in healthy donors (dated by TCRdb to 2016 to 2017). Receptors were amplified or captured by the immunoSEQ multiplex PCR assay. For the multiplex PCR, a mixture combining 60 forward primers for TCR Vbeta segments and 13 reverse primers for TCR Jbeta segments was used. TCRdb stores this immuneACCESS table with in-frame sequences only. Part of the clones is absent; in the studies checked, under half of the shortfall reflects unresolved V genes, and no reason is known for the rest. In all, the sample holds 70,000 to 100,000 clones, and roughly three quarters of those were seen once. The ten largest clones represent roughly a quarter of the sample. Sequencing was carried out using PBMCs. All receptors come from a woman in her forties or fifties in good health and CMV-seropositive.

This clone was observed a single time. The V gene is TRBV2, the J gene TRBJ1-1; TRBD1 matches 7 bases. Germline lookup yields CDR1 SNHLY and CDR2 FYNNEI. V lost 5 bases to trimming and J lost 5 bases; unmatched junction nucleotides: 8. This CDR3 region has 14 residues. The CDR3 is CASSNRGLRTEAFF. CDR3 DNA sequence: TGTGCCAGCAGTAACAGGGGCCTTAGAACTGAAGCTTTCTTT.

Only a few counts were recorded for this clone. V usage is TRBV5-5 and J usage is TRBJ1-5; TRBD1 agrees at 7 bases. The germline gives CDR1 SGHKS, CDR2 YYEKEE (reference sequence). Trimming cost V 3 bases and J 4 bases; bases outside gene matches: 7. The CDR3 runs 15 residues. The CDR3 sequence is CASSSYTGANQPQHF. CDR3 in DNA: TGTGCCAGCAGCTCTTACACAGGGGCTAATCAGCCCCAGCATTTT.

A few counts support this clone. The V and J genes are TRBV5-1 and TRBJ2-2, with 8 bases lining up with TRBD2. The germline CDR1 and CDR2 sequences are SGHRS and YFSETQ. Germline trimming cut 5 bases from V and 4 bases from J; bases unmatched to any gene: 4. This CDR3 spans 14 amino acids. The DNA for the CDR3 is TGCGCCAGCAGGTTACGGGGGGGCACCGGGGAGCTGTTTTTT. It is translated as CASRLRGGTGELFF.

The chain employs TRBV2 and TRBJ2-5, with D unresolved. There are 11 residues in the CDR3. Germline V CDR1 and CDR2: SNHLY, FYNNEI. The V and J ends lost 2 bases and 5 bases respectively, with 3 bases between them. CDR3 residues: CASSERETQYF. CDR3 DNA sequence: TGTGCCAGCAGTGAACGGGAGACCCAGTACTTC. The full variable domain, in which reference TRBV2 and TRBJ2-5 provide the parts outside the CDR3, is EPEVTQTPSHQVTQMGQEVILRCVPISNHLYFYWYRQILGQKVEFLVSFYNNEISEKSEIFDDQFSVERPDGSNFTLKIRSTKLEDSAMYFCASSERETQYFGPGTRLLVL.

This clone showed up just a few times. The chain recombines TRBV9 with TRBJ1-2, with D possibly being TRBD1 (5 bases). With 0 bases removed from V and 8 bases from J, the gap between germline ends came to 11 bases. The CDR3 length is 13 residues. Germline V gene lookup returns CDR1 SGDLS and CDR2 YYNGEE. The CDR3, as DNA: TGTGCCAGCAGCGTAGTAGGGGATAAAGGCTACACCTTC. Its protein product is CASSVVGDKGYTF. Full variable domain (outside the CDR3, taken from reference TRBV9 and TRBJ1-2): DSGVTQTPKHLITATGQRVTLRCSPRSGDLSVYWYQQSLDQGLQFLIQYYNGEERAKGNILERFSAQQFPDLHSELNLSSLELGDSALYFCASSVVGDKGYTFGSGTRLTVV.

The chain combines TRBV5-1 with TRBJ2-2, with a tentative D call TRBD1 (5 bases). The CDR3 totals 15 residues. V shed 5 bases and J shed 5 bases, with 16 bases lying between them. The germline V gene encodes CDR1 SGHRS and CDR2 YFSETQ. CDR3 nucleotides: TGCGCCAGCAGAGGGGCGCCGCCGATTACCGGGGAGCTGTTTTTT. Translating gives CASRGAPPITGELFF.

This clone was seen only a few times. V and J are TRBV27 and TRBJ2-2; TRBD1 is a possible D gene (6 bases). Germline V gene lookup returns CDR1 MNHEY and CDR2 SMNVEV (reference sequence). V lost 2 bases and J lost 6, with 13 bases in between. The CDR3 sequence is 15 residues long. CDR3 coding DNA: TGTGCCAGCAGTTTACGGTTAGCAGGGGCCGGGGAGCTGTTTTTT. This gives the protein CASSLRLAGAGELFF.

This chain uses TRBV6-1 with TRBJ2-7; 7 positions agree with TRBD1. The CDR3 length is 14 residues. Per germline, CDR1 MNHNS and CDR2 SASEGT. Trimming took 0 bases from V and 5 from J; bases not matched to a gene: 4. CDR3 sequence reads: CASSEATGWDEQYF. In DNA form, the CDR3 reads TGTGCCAGCAGTGAAGCGACAGGGTGGGACGAGCAGTACTTC.

The chain recombines TRBV15 with TRBJ1-4, with D possibly matching TRBD1 (5 bases). V gave up 6 bases and J gave up 4 bases, with 21 bases separating them. This CDR3 comprises 17 residues. In germline, CDR1 is LNHNV, CDR2 YYDKDF (reference sequence). For the CDR3, the DNA is TGTGCCACCAGGTCCATTTCTTCGGGACTGCTTAATGAAAAACTGTTTTTT. It encodes CATRSISSGLLNEKLFF.

The table lists this clone with a few counts. The rearrangement links TRBV5-3 to TRBJ2-7, with D tentatively TRBD1 (7 bases). TRBV5-3 is recorded as an ORF, its role being uncertain. This CDR3 has 15 residues. With 1 base removed from V and 4 bases from J, the gap between germline ends came to 15 bases. Here the CDR3 reads CARSLSRGEKYEQYF. As DNA, the CDR3 is TGTGCCAGAAGCTTGAGCAGGGGGGAAAAGTACGAGCAGTACTTC.

This clone was seen more than once but under ten times. The chain carries TRBV6-1 and TRBJ1-6, with D unclear. CDR1 is MNHNS, CDR2 SASEGT, per germline. The CDR3 spans 14 residues. The V gene lost 6 bases and the J gene lost 7 bases, with 13 bases spanning the gap. Here the CDR3 DNA reads TGTGCCAGCAGCCAACAGCCTTCAAATTCACCCCTCCACTTT. Protein sequence: CASSQQPSNSPLHF.

The J gene is TRBJ2-5, the V gene TRBV2, with D tentatively TRBD2 (6 bases). The CDR3 sequence is 14 residues long. Deletions cut 7 bases from V and 5 bases from J, with 17 bases between. Germline V CDR1 and CDR2: SNHLY, FYNNEI. The CDR3 nucleotides read TGTGCCAGCATGCCTAGCCGGGGGACGGAGACCCAGTACTTC. Encoded protein: CASMPSRGTETQYF.

J is TRBJ2-5 and V is TRBV2; D unresolved. Trimming removed 8 bases at V and 4 bases at J, with 14 bases between. CDR1 is SNHLY and CDR2 is FYNNEI in the germline V gene. This CDR3 is 13 amino acids long. The CDR3 DNA is TGTGCCAGCGCTACTCGAGGTGCAGAGACCCAGTACTTC. Its translation is CASATRGAETQYF.

This chain uses TRBV7-8 with TRBJ1-1; TRBD1 matches 7 bases. Germline-derived CDR1 and CDR2 are SGHVS and FQNEAQ. CDR3 size: 15 residues. The junction had 9 bases not matched to a gene; V was cut back by 1 base and J by 7 bases. The CDR3 nucleotides are TGTGCCAGCAGCTTAGTCGAGGGGGCGGGTGGTGAAGCTTTCTTT. It encodes CASSLVEGAGGEAFF.

CDR3 region: CASSTSRQGYEQYF. The CDR3, as DNA: TGTGCCAGCAGCACCTCCCGGCAGGGCTACGAGCAGTACTTC. The V call is TRBV9, the J call TRBJ2-7; perhaps TRBD1 as D (5 bases). Trimming took off 4 bases at V and 3 bases at J, with 14 bases between the two ends. Germline V gives CDR1 SGDLS, CDR2 YYNGEE. The CDR3 runs 14 residues.

The rearrangement links TRBV2 to TRBJ2-7, with D uncertain. In germline, CDR1 is SNHLY, CDR2 FYNNEI. CDR3 size: 13 residues. V was pared by 4 bases and J by 5 bases, with 12 bases between. The CDR3 here is CASSGVGQNEQYF. CDR3 coding DNA: TGTGCCAGCAGTGGGGTGGGCCAGAACGAGCAGTACTTC. Complete variable domain (other parts from reference TRBV2 and TRBJ2-7): EPEVTQTPSHQVTQMGQEVILRCVPISNHLYFYWYRQILGQKVEFLVSFYNNEISEKSEIFDDQFSVERPDGSNFTLKIRSTKLEDSAMYFCASSGVGQNEQYFGPGTRLTVT.

The chain links TRBV2 to TRBJ2-5; TRBD2 agrees at 10 bases. Trimming took 0 bases from V and 2 from J; bases not matched to a gene: 6. This CDR3 is built from 17 residues. Germline V lookup: CDR1 SNHLY, CDR2 FYNNEI. The CDR3 DNA follows: TGTGCCAGCAGTGAAGCGCTTAGCGGGAGGCCTCAAGAGACCCAGTACTTC. It codes for CASSEALSGRPQETQYF.

This clone was counted only a few times. The V gene is TRBV4-1, the J gene TRBJ2-2, with 7 bases aligning to TRBD1. Trimming cost V 2 bases and J 4 bases; bases outside gene matches: 4. The germline gives CDR1 MGHRA, CDR2 YSYEKL. The CDR3 is made up of 15 amino acids. CDR3 nucleotides: TGCGCCAGCAGCCAAAGACAGGGCGGCACCGGGGAGCTGTTTTTT. As protein: CASSQRQGGTGELFF.

The J gene is TRBJ2-5, the V gene TRBV18; the D is unclear. The CDR3 length is 13 residues. Germline loops: CDR1 KGHSH, CDR2 LQKENI. V lost 8 bases and J lost 5, with 15 bases in between. The CDR3 coding sequence is TGTGCCAGCAAGAGGAACCCCGGGGAGACCCAGTACTTC. Its protein is CASKRNPGETQYF.

The rearrangement links TRBV7-9 to TRBJ2-7; 8 bases match TRBD1. The junction had 5 bases not matched to a gene; V was cut back by 1 base and J by 6 bases. CDR1 is SEHNR and CDR2 is FQNEAQ in the germline V gene (reference sequence). This CDR3 contains 14 residues. DNA of the CDR3: TGTGCCAGCAGCTTAGGGGGGACAGGTGCCGAGCAGTACTTC. It codes for CASSLGGTGAEQYF.

This clone was seen a few times. This chain joins TRBV2 and TRBJ1-2; D perhaps matches TRBD1 (5 bases). V lost 4 bases, J lost 0 bases, and 9 bases lay in between. Germline CDR1 and CDR2: SNHLY and FYNNEI. CDR3 length: 14 residues. The CDR3 region has the DNA TGTGCCAGCAGTGGGGGCCCCGCTAACTATGGCTACACCTTC. Residues: CASSGGPANYGYTF.

The V gene is TRBV5-1, the J gene TRBJ2-1, with 10 bases aligning to TRBD1. The CDR3 has 14 residues. The junction had 5 bases not matched to a gene; V was cut back by 4 bases and J by 7 bases. Germline assignment: CDR1 SGHRS and CDR2 YFSETQ. CDR3 DNA sequence: TGCGCCAGCAGCCACCAGGGACAGGGGAATGAGCAGTTCTTC. Residues: CASSHQGQGNEQFF.

The rearrangement links TRBV7-3 to TRBJ2-2; no firm D call. The CDR3 contains 12 residues. Per germline, CDR1 SGHTA and CDR2 FQGTGA. V was shortened by 4 bases and J by 7 bases, with 7 bases between the two germline ends. The CDR3 reads CASSSPSGELFF. The CDR3 region has the DNA TGTGCCAGCAGCTCTCCGAGCGGGGAGCTGTTTTTT.

This chain links TRBV5-1 with TRBJ2-1, with D tentatively TRBD2 (5 bases). This CDR3 is built from 15 residues. The V gene lost 0 bases and the J gene lost 7 bases, with 14 bases spanning the gap. In germline, CDR1 is SGHRS, CDR2 YFSETQ. The CDR3 sequence: CASSLAGYSYNEQFF. The CDR3 region has the DNA TGCGCCAGCAGCTTGGCGGGGTATAGTTATAATGAGCAGTTCTTC.